These 27 T cell receptor beta chains came from one sample sequenced in a study of OX40 agonist ivuxolimab in advanced cancers. The method behind the library was the immunoSEQ multiplex PCR assay. Here the immuneACCESS table is served through TCRdb, limited to in-frame sequences with V and J called. Missing clones are a known gap in these copies; in checked studies unresolved V genes cover under half, and the rest lacks a known reason. Across this sample there are 50,000 to 70,000 clones, with over 80% seen only once. The top ten constitute less than 0.85% of the sample. The sequences come from CD4+ or CD8+ T cells sorted from blood, collected in a trial of the OX40 agonist ivuxolimab. These receptors came from an adult with an advanced solid tumor such as melanoma, head and neck, liver or kidney cancer.

Note on this clone: The junction shows a germline mismatch at one end, possibly a read error. This CDR3 reads CANSLSGGDGVAFF. The CDR3 DNA reads as TGTGCCAACAGCTTATCAGGGGGAGACGGGGTAGCTTTCTTT. The chain couples TRBV7-3 to TRBJ1-1; TRBD1 aligns across 7 bases. The germline V gene encodes CDR1 SGHTA and CDR2 FQGTGA. This CDR3 region has 14 residues.

This clone was counted once. This chain joins TRBV6-5 and TRBJ2-5; D may correspond to TRBD1 or TRBD2 (6 bases each). The V gene's germline CDR1 is MNHEY and CDR2 SVGAGI. The V gene lost 11 bases and the J gene lost 1 base, with 11 bases spanning the gap. This CDR3 has 12 residues. The CDR3 DNA follows: TGTGCCGGAGGGGGGCCCCAAGAGACCCAGTACTTC. Amino acid sequence: CAGGGPQETQYF.

The chain links TRBV29-1 to TRBJ1-2, with 8 bases identical to TRBD1. The germline CDR1 and CDR2 sequences are SQVTM and ANQGSEA. Germline trimming cut 6 bases from V and 5 bases from J; bases unmatched to any gene: 11. The CDR3 runs 14 residues. As DNA, the CDR3 is TGCAGCGTCGCGGGACAGGCGGGAGTTTATGGCTACACCTTC. It codes for CSVAGQAGVYGYTF.

The rearrangement joins TRBV7-2 to TRBJ2-3, with D unclear. V was clipped by 0 bases and J by 2 bases, with 6 bases between them. The V gene's germline CDR1 is SGHTA and CDR2 FQGNSA. The CDR3 is 14 residues long. The CDR3 here is CASSLAGYTDTQYF. Here the CDR3 DNA reads TGTGCCAGCAGCTTAGCGGGGTACACAGATACGCAGTATTTT.

The chain combines TRBV6-5 with TRBJ1-2, with D unclear. The germline CDR1 and CDR2 sequences are MNHEY and SVGAGI. V lost 5 bases to trimming and J lost 0 bases, with 13 bases between them. This CDR3 has 15 residues. In DNA form, the CDR3 reads TGTGCCAGCAGTCAAACATCTACCTCTAACTATGGCTACACCTTC. This encodes CASSQTSTSNYGYTF.

The genes are TRBV15 and TRBJ1-1; weak D call: TRBD1 (5 bases). Germline CDR1 LNHNV, CDR2 YYDKDF (reference sequence). V was cut by 5 bases and J by 1 base, with 11 bases left in between. The CDR3 has 14 residues. Here the CDR3 reads CATSGGDGNTEAFF. CDR3 in DNA: TGTGCCACCAGCGGGGGGGACGGGAACACTGAAGCTTTCTTT.

This clone was counted a single time. V is TRBV4-3 and J is TRBJ2-5; 15 bases line up with TRBD2. The CDR3 contains 17 residues. The V gene end was trimmed by 6 bases and the J gene end by 4 bases; junction bases not matched to a gene: 9. Germline assignment: CDR1 LGHNA and CDR2 YSLEER. The CDR3 region has the DNA TGCGCCAGCAGTCCGAGGGGACTAGCGGGGGGCGTAGAGACCCAGTACTTC. Its translation: CASSPRGLAGGVETQYF.

This clone has a single count. The chain uses TRBV2 and TRBJ1-4; possibly TRBD1 for D (5 bases). Per germline, CDR1 SNHLY and CDR2 FYNNEI. V gave up 5 bases and J gave up 7 bases, with 11 bases separating them. CDR3 size: 13 residues. CDR3 bases: TGTGCCAGCAGTAGGGGCCCCGTTGAAAAACTGTTTTTT. Translating gives CASSRGPVEKLFF.

This chain joins TRBV29-1 and TRBJ1-1; D uncertain. CDR1 and CDR2 (germline): SQVTM, ANQGSEA. The CDR3 contains 14 residues. V lost 8 bases and J lost 3, with 19 bases in between. The CDR3 bases are TGCAGCATTGCCCCCGTGGGCTTAGACACTGAAGCTTTCTTT. Translating gives CSIAPVGLDTEAFF. Complete variable domain (other parts from reference TRBV29-1 and TRBJ1-1): SAVISQKPSRDICQRGTSLTIQCQVDSQVTMMFWYRQQPGQSLTLIATANQGSEATYESGFVIDKFPISRPNLTFSTLTVSNMSPEDSSIYLCSIAPVGLDTEAFFGQGTRLTVV.

The chain is built from TRBV4-3 and TRBJ1-3; TRBD1 is a possible D gene (5 bases). CDR1 is LGHNA and CDR2 is YSLEER in the germline V gene. The CDR3 contains 18 residues. The ends were cut back, 0 bases at V and 1 base at J, with 16 bases in the middle. The CDR3 region has the DNA TGCGCCAGCAGCCAAGATCCCCAGGGTAGGATTTCTGGAAACACCATATATTTT. This translates into CASSQDPQGRISGNTIYF.

This clone was counted only a few times. The J gene is TRBJ2-2, the V gene TRBV5-1; 7 nucleotides agree with TRBD2. This CDR3 is 15 amino acids long. Trimming at V came to 2 bases and at J to 4 bases, leaving 5 bases not matched to a gene. Germline CDR1 SGHRS, CDR2 YFSETQ. The CDR3 coding sequence is TGCGCCAGCAGCTTAGGCGGGAGCAGCACCGGGGAGCTGTTTTTT. This codes for CASSLGGSSTGELFF. Based on the CDR3 plus reference TRBV5-1 and TRBJ2-2, the full variable domain is KAGVTQTPRYLIKTRGQQVTLSCSPISGHRSVSWYQQTPGQGLQFLFEYFSETQRNKGNFPGRFSGRQFSNSRSEMNVSTLELGDSALYLCASSLGGSSTGELFFGEGSRLTVL.

The V call is TRBV19, the J call TRBJ2-1; tentatively, D is TRBD1 or TRBD2 (5 bases each). The CDR3 extends over 17 amino acids. Germline V gives CDR1 LNHDA, CDR2 SQIVND (reference sequence). The V gene lost 0 bases and the J gene lost 0 bases, with 12 bases spanning the gap. CDR3 DNA sequence: TGTGCCAGTAGTATAGATCTACGGGGCAGCTCCTACAATGAGCAGTTCTTC. As protein: CASSIDLRGSSYNEQFF.

This clone was recorded only once. The chain combines TRBV19 with TRBJ1-1; possible D gene TRBD1, 5 bases. Trimming took off 8 bases at V and 4 bases at J, with 23 bases between the two ends. The CDR3 sequence is 16 residues long. Looked up from germline, CDR1 is LNHDA and CDR2 is SQIVND (reference sequence). The CDR3 region is CASSRIQGAGGTEAFF. The DNA for the CDR3 is TGTGCCAGTTCAAGAATACAAGGGGCCGGTGGCACTGAAGCTTTCTTT. The full variable domain, its missing parts supplied by reference TRBV19 and TRBJ1-1, is DGGITQSPKYLFRKEGQNVTLSCEQNLNHDAMYWYRQDPGQGLRLIYYSQIVNDFQKGDIAEGYSVSREKKESFPLTVTSAQKNPTAFYLCASSRIQGAGGTEAFFGQGTRLTVV.

This chain connects TRBV7-6 to TRBJ2-1; 14 nucleotides line up with TRBD2. The CDR3 covers 15 residues. V lost 6 bases and J lost 10; bases outside the gene matches: 8. Per germline, CDR1 SGHVS and CDR2 FNYEAQ. The CDR3 loop reads CASRPTSGGAGEQFF. The CDR3 DNA follows: TGTGCCAGCAGACCGACTAGCGGGGGGGCAGGCGAGCAGTTCTTC.

The chain employs TRBV15 and TRBJ1-5; 9 bases are a match to TRBD1. This CDR3 contains 16 residues. The junction had 9 bases not matched to a gene; V was cut back by 3 bases and J by 6 bases. Germline assignment: CDR1 LNHNV and CDR2 YYDKDF (reference sequence). In nucleotides, the CDR3 is TGTGCCACCAGCAGGGAAGGGACAGGGTGGGTTCAGCCCCAGCATTTT. Protein sequence: CATSREGTGWVQPQHF.

This clone has just a few counts. This chain links TRBV19 with TRBJ1-2, with a tentative D call TRBD1 (6 bases). V was pared by 0 bases and J by 3 bases, with 14 bases between. The CDR3 has 16 amino acids. The germline V gene has CDR1 LNHDA and CDR2 SQIVND (reference sequence). CDR3 sequence: CASSIEGRTVYYGYTF. CDR3 bases: TGTGCCAGTAGTATAGAGGGTAGGACAGTTTACTATGGCTACACCTTC.

This chain connects TRBV7-2 to TRBJ2-2; D uncertain. Deletions cut 1 base from V and 5 bases from J, with 11 bases between. Per the germline V gene, CDR1 is SGHTA and CDR2 is FQGNSA. CDR3 size: 15 residues. CDR3 residues: CASSLDSLQTGELFF. The CDR3 coding sequence is TGTGCCAGCAGCTTAGATTCTTTGCAGACCGGGGAGCTGTTTTTT.

The chain recombines TRBV10-3 with TRBJ1-1, with D tentatively TRBD1 (6 bases). The CDR3 loop spans 14 amino acids. V was clipped by 2 bases and J by 2 bases, with 9 bases between them. Germline V gene sequence: CDR1 ENHRY, CDR2 SYGVKD. In DNA form, the CDR3 reads TGTGCCATCAGTGAGGTGGGGGCAAACACTGAAGCTTTCTTT. Its protein is CAISEVGANTEAFF.

The chain uses TRBV7-9 and TRBJ1-2; no clear D. Looked up from germline, CDR1 is SEHNR and CDR2 is FQNEAQ (reference sequence). Trimming cost V 5 bases and J 5 bases, with 12 bases left between them. The CDR3 sequence is 13 residues long. The CDR3 loop is CASSPSLDYGYTF. The CDR3 DNA follows: TGTGCCAGCAGCCCGAGCCTGGATTATGGCTACACCTTC. Full variable domain (outside the CDR3, taken from reference TRBV7-9 and TRBJ1-2): DTGVSQNPRHKITKRGQNVTFRCDPISEHNRLYWYRQTLGQGPEFLTYFQNEAQLEKSRLLSDRFSAERPKGSFSTLEIQRTEQGDSAMYLCASSPSLDYGYTFGSGTRLTVV.

The chain couples TRBV7-9 to TRBJ2-3; D gene unclear. Germline V gives CDR1 SEHNR, CDR2 FQNEAQ (reference sequence). CDR3 length equals 14 residues. Deletions cut 0 bases from V and 0 bases from J, with 4 bases between. The CDR3 region is CASSLAVSTDTQYF. The CDR3, as DNA: TGTGCCAGCAGCTTAGCAGTCAGCACAGATACGCAGTATTTT. Complete variable domain (other parts from reference TRBV7-9 and TRBJ2-3): DTGVSQNPRHKITKRGQNVTFRCDPISEHNRLYWYRQTLGQGPEFLTYFQNEAQLEKSRLLSDRFSAERPKGSFSTLEIQRTEQGDSAMYLCASSLAVSTDTQYFGPGTRLTVL.

The V call is TRBV19, the J call TRBJ1-1; a possible D gene is TRBD1 (6 bases). CDR1 and CDR2 from the germline V gene are LNHDA and SQIVND (reference sequence). The CDR3 loop spans 14 amino acids. V gave up 7 bases and J gave up 4 bases, with 16 bases separating them. The CDR3 DNA reads TGTGCCAGTACCCCAGACAGGAGGGCCACTGAAGCTTTCTTT. Translation gives CASTPDRRATEAFF.

The chain recombines TRBV15 with TRBJ1-2, with unresolved D. The ends were cut back, 0 bases at V and 2 bases at J, with 10 bases in the middle. Germline CDR1 is LNHNV and CDR2 is YYDKDF (reference sequence). The CDR3 loop spans 15 amino acids. This chain's CDR3 is CATSRDRAGNYGYTF. In DNA, the CDR3 is TGTGCCACCAGCAGAGATCGAGCGGGGAACTATGGCTACACCTTC. The complete variable domain, with remaining parts taken from reference TRBV15 and TRBJ1-2, reads DAMVIQNPRYQVTQFGKPVTLSCSQTLNHNVMYWYQQKSSQAPKLLFHYYDKDFNNEADTPDNFQSRRPNTSFCFLDIRSPGLGDTAMYLCATSRDRAGNYGYTFGSGTRLTVV.

The rearrangement links TRBV5-1 to TRBJ2-7; a possible D gene is TRBD1 (6 bases). CDR1 is SGHRS and CDR2 is YFSETQ in the germline V gene. V gave up 0 bases and J gave up 4 bases, with 14 bases separating them. The CDR3 sequence is 15 residues long. CDR3 in DNA: TGCGCCAGCAGCTTGGGGACAGTTAACTGGTACGAGCAGTACTTC. It codes for CASSLGTVNWYEQYF.

The genes are TRBV7-3 and TRBJ2-1; possibly TRBD2 for D (5 bases). This CDR3 spans 14 amino acids. V was pared by 0 bases and J by 11 bases, with 14 bases between. The germline CDR1 and CDR2 sequences are SGHTA and FQGTGA. The CDR3 bases are TGTGCCAGCAGCTTAACTTCGTCGAGGACTCAGCAGTTCTTC. As protein: CASSLTSSRTQQFF. The full variable domain, rest sourced from reference TRBV7-3 and TRBJ2-1, is GAGVSQTPSNKVTEKGKYVELRCDPISGHTALYWYRQSLGQGPEFLIYFQGTGAADDSGLPNDRFFAVRPEGSVSTLKIQRTERGDSAVYLCASSLTSSRTQQFFGPGTRLTVL.

The CDR3 DNA reads as TGTGCCAGCAGAGGACAGGGCACCTTCGGGGCCCTCCACTTT. This translates into CASRGQGTFGALHF. The V and J genes are TRBV28 and TRBJ1-6; 8 nucleotides line up with TRBD1. Trimming removed 6 bases from V and 14 bases from J; junction bases left unmatched: 12. Germline loops: CDR1 MDHEN, CDR2 SYDVKM. The CDR3 sequence is 14 residues long.

The gene calls are TRBV6-6 and TRBJ2-7; D is possibly TRBD1 (6 bases). V lost 7 bases, J lost 0 bases, and 13 bases lay in between. CDR1 and CDR2 (germline): MNHNY, SVGAGI (reference sequence). The CDR3 has 14 residues. The CDR3 loop reads CASTQGQSSYEQYF. CDR3 DNA: TGTGCCAGCACCCAGGGACAAAGCTCCTACGAGCAGTACTTC.

The chain employs TRBV5-6 and TRBJ1-6; D might be TRBD1 (5 bases). V was shortened by 4 bases and J by 10 bases, with 15 bases between the two germline ends. Germline CDR1 and CDR2: SGHDT and YYEEEE. There are 14 residues in the CDR3. This CDR3 reads CASSGLTEGSPLHF. CDR3 in DNA: TGTGCCAGCAGCGGGCTGACAGAGGGATCACCCCTCCACTTT.